This TCR beta chain appears in the sequencing data of a study of PD-L1 blockade in urothelial cancer. Study-wide context: Enrolled patients had been treated previously with 0 to 3 chemotherapy regimens.

This CDR3 is built from 18 residues. The method was immunoSEQ multiplex PCR; TCRdb's version includes in-frame clones alone and lacks a portion of them. There are tens of thousands of clones in the sample; 91% occur only once, and 6% to 9.5% lies in the top ten. Stated time point: peripheral blood 6 weeks after treatment start. J is TRBJ1-2 and V is TRBV1; the table's D call, TRBD1, has no DNA check behind it. TRBV1 is a pseudogene segment. This specimen consisted of PBMCs, obtained around atezolizumab (anti-PD-L1) treatment. The clonotype comes from a man between 65 and 85 years old with urothelial cancer. CDR3 nucleotide sequence: TGCACCAGCAGCCAAGTGTCCAGACAGCTCAGTACAAACTATGGCTACACCTTC. Its protein is CTSSQVSRQLSTNYGYTF.